These 18 T cell receptor beta chains share one sample of origin, sequenced in a study of CD8+ T cells in alopecia areata. The treatment here: oral pan-JAK inhibitor, 5-10 mg twice daily. After isolation, RNA underwent reverse transcription to generate cDNA as the sequencing template. Only in-frame clones appear in the TCRdb table, and some are missing; sequencing was by immunoSEQ multiplex PCR. This sample has some 180,000 clones, with 53% found just once. This specimen consisted of CD8+ T cells sorted from blood, obtained at week 24, from a patient treated with tofacitinib. These receptors were collected from a human donor with alopecia areata.

This sequence joins TRBV5-1 and TRBJ2-7, with a possible D match to TRBD2 (6 bases). Germline lookup yields CDR1 SGHRS and CDR2 YFSETQ. CDR3 length equals 15 residues. V lost 4 bases to trimming and J lost 0 bases, with 14 bases between them. The CDR3 DNA is TGCGCCAGCAGCCGGGTCGGGGGAAACTCCTACGAGCAGTACTTC. Translating it yields CASSRVGGNSYEQYF.

This chain joins TRBV14 and TRBJ1-1; D not resolved. Deletions cut 4 bases from V and 2 bases from J, with 14 bases between. The CDR3 totals 15 residues. The germline CDR1 and CDR2 sequences are SGHDN and FVKESK. The CDR3 nucleotides read TGTGCCAGCAGCCTAATAGGGAACCCCAACACTGAAGCTTTCTTT. This translates into CASSLIGNPNTEAFF. Variable domain in full (rest from reference TRBV14 and TRBJ1-1): EAGVTQFPSHSVIEKGQTVTLRCDPISGHDNLYWYRRVMGKEIKFLLHFVKESKQDESGMPNNRFLAERTGGTYSTLKVQPAELEDSGVYFCASSLIGNPNTEAFFGQGTRLTVV.

The chain has TRBV9 and TRBJ2-2; no firm D call. The V gene lost 3 bases and the J gene lost 1 base, with 4 bases spanning the gap. CDR1 and CDR2 (germline): SGDLS, YYNGEE. This CDR3 has 13 residues. The CDR3 DNA reads as TGTGCCAGCAGCGCAGGGAACACCGGGGAGCTGTTTTTT. Translation gives CASSAGNTGELFF.

CDR3 residues: CSVEDPEGAPNEQFF. The CDR3 DNA is TGCAGCGTTGAAGATCCAGAGGGGGCCCCGAATGAGCAGTTCTTC. J is TRBJ2-1 and V is TRBV29-1; 7 nucleotides line up with TRBD1. Per the germline V gene, CDR1 is SQVTM and CDR2 is ANQGSEA. CDR3 length: 15 residues. The ends lost 0 bases at V and 7 bases at J; junction bases unmatched: 9.

The chain carries TRBV4-1 and TRBJ1-4; 9 bases are a match to TRBD1. The CDR3 has 15 residues. The V and J ends lost 3 bases and 8 bases, in that order; junction bases with no gene match: 7. Looked up from germline, CDR1 is MGHRA and CDR2 is YSYEKL. DNA of the CDR3: TGCGCCAGCAGCCAGTATTTGGGACAGGGAGAAAAACTGTTTTTT. It translates to CASSQYLGQGEKLFF.

The chain employs TRBV6-5 and TRBJ2-4; D is unclear. This CDR3 is 13 amino acids long. Germline V lookup: CDR1 MNHEY, CDR2 SVGAGI. The V gene lost 8 bases and the J gene lost 2 bases, with 10 bases spanning the gap. The CDR3 spells CASAEVSKNIQYF. Written as DNA, the CDR3 is TGTGCCAGCGCCGAGGTTTCCAAAAACATTCAGTACTTC.

The V and J genes are TRBV30 and TRBJ2-7; 7 bases align to TRBD1. CDR3 length: 13 amino acids. Germline V gene data show CDR1 as GTSNPN and CDR2 as SVGIG (reference sequence). Trimming took 3 bases from V and 5 from J; bases not matched to a gene: 7. CDR3 sequence reads: CAWSRGNDDEQYF. The CDR3 DNA follows: TGTGCCTGGAGCAGGGGGAATGATGACGAGCAGTACTTC.

The sample holds a few counts of this clone. The chain links TRBV12-5 to TRBJ2-1, with TRBD2 matching 8 bases. The CDR3 runs to 15 residues. J lost 8 bases, V lost 5 bases, and 11 bases had no gene match. Per germline, CDR1 LGHNT and CDR2 FRNRAP. CDR3: CASGPGLVLDDEQFF. The DNA of the CDR3 is TGTGCTAGTGGTCCGGGACTAGTGTTGGACGATGAGCAGTTCTTC.

This clone was seen once. CDR3 sequence: CASSPWTGNQETQYF. CDR3 coding DNA: TGTGCCAGCAGCCCCTGGACAGGGAACCAAGAGACCCAGTACTTC. The V and J genes are TRBV27 and TRBJ2-5; 8 bases match TRBD1. Germline V gene lookup returns CDR1 MNHEY and CDR2 SMNVEV (reference sequence). This CDR3 has 15 residues. With 6 bases clipped from V and 0 bases from J, the junction kept 6 bases outside the gene matches.

This clone came up a few times. The rearrangement joins TRBV5-6 to TRBJ2-7; the match to TRBD2 covers 8 bases. J gave up 6 bases and V 4 bases, and 9 bases lay outside the gene matches. The CDR3 has 14 amino acids. Germline lookup yields CDR1 SGHDT and CDR2 YYEEEE. DNA of the CDR3: TGTGCCAGCAGCCAGGGAGCGGGAGCGGGCGAGCAGTACTTC. It is translated as CASSQGAGAGEQYF.

The chain has TRBV19 and TRBJ1-5, with D possibly matching TRBD1 (5 bases). Germline V lookup: CDR1 LNHDA, CDR2 SQIVND (reference sequence). Trimming stripped 10 bases from V and 0 bases from J, with 10 bases between. The CDR3 is 13 amino acids. The CDR3 DNA reads as TGTGCCACGGGACTCTATAGCAATCAGCCCCAGCATTTT. Translation gives CATGLYSNQPQHF.

V is TRBV6-5 and J is TRBJ1-1; 10 positions match TRBD1. J was trimmed by 7 bases and V by 6 bases; bases with no gene match: 5. CDR1 MNHEY and CDR2 SVGAGI come from the germline V gene. This CDR3 contains 13 residues. The CDR3 DNA follows: TGTGCCAGCAGCGGGACAGGGGCATTTGAAGCTTTCTTT. Translation gives CASSGTGAFEAFF.

The chain uses TRBV13 and TRBJ1-1; D ambiguous. Germline values: CDR1 PRHDT, CDR2 FYEKMQ (reference sequence). The CDR3 covers 15 residues. V was cut by 5 bases and J by 11 bases, with 24 bases left in between. CDR3 amino acids: CASSHPAEKLVGAFF. The CDR3, as DNA: TGTGCCAGCAGCCACCCGGCAGAGAAGTTGGTTGGTGCTTTCTTT.

For this clone: Other DNA sequences in this specimen translate into the identical CDR3. The chain has TRBV11-2 and TRBJ2-1; D unclear. Germline values: CDR1 SGHAT, CDR2 FQNNGV. The V end lost 3 bases, the J end lost 6 bases, and 3 bases lay between the germline ends. The CDR3 is made up of 11 amino acids. CDR3 nucleotides: TGTGCCAGCAGCTTGGGCAATGAGCAGTTCTTC. This gives the protein CASSLGNEQFF.

This rearrangement joins TRBV25-1 to TRBJ2-7, with D perhaps matching TRBD1 (5 bases). The germline gives CDR1 MGHDK, CDR2 SYGVNS. The CDR3 runs to 11 residues. V lost 4 bases and J lost 5, with 6 bases in between. CDR3 amino acids: CASSVGDEQYF. DNA for the CDR3: TGTGCCAGCAGTGTAGGGGACGAGCAGTACTTC.

V and J are TRBV14 and TRBJ2-1, with D possibly matching TRBD2 (6 bases). The length of the CDR3 is 16 residues. V lost 5 bases and J 8 bases, leaving 22 bases between the germline ends. Germline-derived CDR1 and CDR2 are SGHDN and FVKESK. The CDR3: CASSFRAGPPLDEQFF. CDR3 sequence (DNA): TGTGCCAGCAGCTTTCGAGCGGGTCCGCCTTTGGATGAGCAGTTCTTC. The variable domain in full, with the rest retrieved from reference TRBV14 and TRBJ2-1, is EAGVTQFPSHSVIEKGQTVTLRCDPISGHDNLYWYRRVMGKEIKFLLHFVKESKQDESGMPNNRFLAERTGGTYSTLKVQPAELEDSGVYFCASSFRAGPPLDEQFFGPGTRLTVL.

This clone was seen a few times. The chain joins TRBV27 to TRBJ1-5; unclear D gene. The CDR3 runs 17 residues. Germline CDR1 and CDR2: MNHEY and SMNVEV (reference sequence). With 4 bases removed from V and 0 bases from J, the gap between germline ends came to 16 bases. CDR3 in DNA: TGTGCCAGCAGTTCTCGGCGGACTCTCGATAGCAATCAGCCCCAGCATTTT. It translates to CASSSRRTLDSNQPQHF.

J is TRBJ1-6 and V is TRBV6-6; D is undetermined. This CDR3 is built from 13 residues. Germline V gives CDR1 MNHNY, CDR2 SVGAGI (reference sequence). Trimming stripped 0 bases from V and 8 bases from J, with 5 bases between. CDR3 sequence: CASSYSNYSPLHF. The CDR3 DNA follows: TGTGCCAGCAGTTACTCAAACTATTCACCCCTCCACTTT.